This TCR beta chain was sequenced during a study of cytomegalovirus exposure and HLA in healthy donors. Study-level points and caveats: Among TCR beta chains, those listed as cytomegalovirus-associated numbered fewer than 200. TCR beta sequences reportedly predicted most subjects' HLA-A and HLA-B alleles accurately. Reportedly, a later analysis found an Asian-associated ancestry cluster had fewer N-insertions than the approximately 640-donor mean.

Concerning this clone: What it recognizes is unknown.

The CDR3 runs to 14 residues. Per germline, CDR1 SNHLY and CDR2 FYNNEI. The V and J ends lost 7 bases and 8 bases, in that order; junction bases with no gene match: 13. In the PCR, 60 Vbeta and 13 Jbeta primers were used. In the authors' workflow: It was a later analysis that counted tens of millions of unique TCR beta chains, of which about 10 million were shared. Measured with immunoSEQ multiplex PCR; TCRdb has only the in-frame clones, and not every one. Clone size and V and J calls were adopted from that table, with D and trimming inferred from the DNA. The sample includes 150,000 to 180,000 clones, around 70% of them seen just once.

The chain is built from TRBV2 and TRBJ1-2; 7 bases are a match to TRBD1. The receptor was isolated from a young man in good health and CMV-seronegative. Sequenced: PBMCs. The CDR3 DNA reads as TGTGCCAGCATTAACGGGGCAGGGGGGCGCGGCTACACCTTC. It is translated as CASINGAGGRGYTF.